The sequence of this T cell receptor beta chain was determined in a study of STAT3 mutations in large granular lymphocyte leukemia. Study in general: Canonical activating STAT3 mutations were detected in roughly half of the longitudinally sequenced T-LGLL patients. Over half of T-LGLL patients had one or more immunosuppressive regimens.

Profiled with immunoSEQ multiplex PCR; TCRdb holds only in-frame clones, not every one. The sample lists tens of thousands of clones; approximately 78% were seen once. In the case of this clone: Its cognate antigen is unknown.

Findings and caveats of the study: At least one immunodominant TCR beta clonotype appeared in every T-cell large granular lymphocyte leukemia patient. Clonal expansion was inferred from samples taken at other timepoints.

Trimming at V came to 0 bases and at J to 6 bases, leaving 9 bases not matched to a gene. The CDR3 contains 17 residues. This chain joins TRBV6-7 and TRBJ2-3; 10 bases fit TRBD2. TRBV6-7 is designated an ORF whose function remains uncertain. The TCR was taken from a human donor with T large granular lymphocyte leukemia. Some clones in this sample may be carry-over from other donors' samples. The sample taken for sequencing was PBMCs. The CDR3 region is CASSYSRLAGAVDTQYF. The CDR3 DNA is TGTGCCAGCAGTTACTCTAGACTAGCGGGTGCAGTGGATACGCAGTATTTT.